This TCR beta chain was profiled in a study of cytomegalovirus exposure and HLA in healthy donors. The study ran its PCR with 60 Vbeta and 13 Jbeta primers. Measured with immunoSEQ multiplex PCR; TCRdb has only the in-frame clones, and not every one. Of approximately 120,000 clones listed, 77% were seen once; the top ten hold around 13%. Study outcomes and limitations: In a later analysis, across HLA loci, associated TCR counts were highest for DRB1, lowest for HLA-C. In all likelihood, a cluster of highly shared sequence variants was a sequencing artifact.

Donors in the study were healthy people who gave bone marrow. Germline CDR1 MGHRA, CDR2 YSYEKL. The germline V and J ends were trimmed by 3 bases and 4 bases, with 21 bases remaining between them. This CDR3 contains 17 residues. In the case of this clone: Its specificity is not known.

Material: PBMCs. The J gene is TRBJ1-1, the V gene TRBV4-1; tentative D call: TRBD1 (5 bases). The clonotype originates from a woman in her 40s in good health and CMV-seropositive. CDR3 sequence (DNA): TGCGCCAGCAGCCAGGGACCTATGGCAGGGAGGGGCACTGAAGCTTTCTTT. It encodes CASSQGPMAGRGTEAFF.